These T cell receptor beta chains were read from a single sample in a study of T-cell memory formation after mild COVID-19. TCRdb used MiXCR to reprocess the 5' RACE reads, holding one entry per CDR3 protein. This table holds around 450,000 distinct CDR3 sequences, 24% found once. What was sequenced was PBMCs or a T cell subset sorted from them (not recorded which). The receptors here all came from an adult woman who had mild COVID-19 (a few samples of this study predate the infection). Cell type and time point are not known. CDR3s include the opening cysteine and the closing phenylalanine or tryptophan. The order of the fields is CDR3 DNA, CDR3 protein, V gene, J gene, clone size, D gene. D genes are given only for firm matches. Size is stated for part of the rows, as once, few or many counts, or as a class when the clone is expanded.

cdr3_nt: TGCGCCAGCAGCTTTACAGGGGGCGGCTATGGCTACACCTTC
cdr3_aa: CASSFTGGGYGYTF
v_call: TRBV5-1
j_call: TRBJ1-2
clone_size: .
d_call: TRBD1

cdr3_nt: TGCGCCAGCAGCCGGCCGGGACAGGGGGAGAATGAGCAGTTCTTC
cdr3_aa: CASSRPGQGENEQFF
v_call: TRBV5-1
j_call: TRBJ2-1
clone_size: few
d_call: TRBD1

cdr3_nt: TGTGCCAGCAGTGAGACACAGACAAAGGACAGGGACATCCCCTACGAGCAGTACTTC
cdr3_aa: CASSETQTKDRDIPYEQYF
v_call: TRBV25-1
j_call: TRBJ2-7
clone_size: few
d_call: TRBD1

cdr3_nt: TGTGCCAGCAGCTCGTACAATGGTTGGCAGTTCTTC
cdr3_aa: CASSSYNGWQFF
v_call: TRBV7-3
j_call: TRBJ2-1
clone_size: many
d_call: .

cdr3_nt: TGCAGCGTTGCGCCACTCAGGGACGGCAACTATGGCTACACCTTC
cdr3_aa: CSVAPLRDGNYGYTF
v_call: TRBV29-1
j_call: TRBJ1-2
clone_size: .
d_call: .

cdr3_nt: TGCGCCAGCAGCGATGGGACTAGCGGAGATACGCAGTATTTT
cdr3_aa: CASSDGTSGDTQYF
v_call: TRBV5-1
j_call: TRBJ2-3
clone_size: few
d_call: TRBD2

cdr3_nt: TGTGCCAGCAGCCCCCGACAGGGGGGAAGCACAGATACGCAGTATTTT
cdr3_aa: CASSPRQGGSTDTQYF
v_call: TRBV4-2
j_call: TRBJ2-3
clone_size: .
d_call: TRBD1

cdr3_nt: TGTGCCACCTCTCCGCTCTCCCAATATAAGCCGTTGTCCCGAGACTCTGGAAACACCATATATTTT
cdr3_aa: CATSPLSQYKPLSRDSGNTIYF
v_call: TRBV7-9
j_call: TRBJ1-3
clone_size: few
d_call: .

cdr3_nt: TGCAGTGCTAGAGCCTTCCCCGGGGAGCTGTTTTTT
cdr3_aa: CSARAFPGELFF
v_call: TRBV20-1
j_call: TRBJ2-2
clone_size: few
d_call: .

cdr3_nt: TGTGCCAGCAGGTCAACAGGGAGAGGCTACACCTTC
cdr3_aa: CASRSTGRGYTF
v_call: TRBV12-3/TRBV12-4
j_call: TRBJ1-2
clone_size: .
d_call: .

cdr3_nt: TGTGCCAGCAGCTTAGACACAGGGGGCAATTCACCCCTCCACTTT
cdr3_aa: CASSLDTGGNSPLHF
v_call: TRBV7-8
j_call: TRBJ1-6
clone_size: few
d_call: TRBD1

cdr3_nt: TGTGCCAGCAGCTTTCCCCGCGAAACCTACGAGCAGTACTTC
cdr3_aa: CASSFPRETYEQYF
v_call: TRBV7-9
j_call: TRBJ2-7
clone_size: .
d_call: .

cdr3_nt: TGCGCCAGCAGTCAAGTCTCACTAGCGCCGAGCTCCTACAATGAGCAGTTCTTC
cdr3_aa: CASSQVSLAPSSYNEQFF
v_call: TRBV23-1
j_call: TRBJ2-1
clone_size: once
d_call: TRBD2

cdr3_nt: TGTGCCAGCAGTTTTGGGAACTGGGAGGGTGGCGAGCAGTACTTC
cdr3_aa: CASSFGNWEGGEQYF
v_call: TRBV5-6
j_call: TRBJ2-7
clone_size: .
d_call: TRBD2

cdr3_nt: TGTGCCAGCAGGAGGACTAGCGGGAGCACAGATACGCAGTATTTT
cdr3_aa: CASRRTSGSTDTQYF
v_call: TRBV12-3/TRBV12-4
j_call: TRBJ2-3
clone_size: few
d_call: TRBD2

cdr3_nt: TGTGCCAGCAGTCCGACTAGCCCCACGAACACCGGGGAGCTGTTTTTT
cdr3_aa: CASSPTSPTNTGELFF
v_call: TRBV12-3/TRBV12-4
j_call: TRBJ2-2
clone_size: .
d_call: TRBD2

cdr3_nt: TGCGCCAGCAGCCTGGGTGATGGCCAACCCTACGAGCAGTACTTC
cdr3_aa: CASSLGDGQPYEQYF
v_call: TRBV4-1
j_call: TRBJ2-7
clone_size: .
d_call: .

cdr3_nt: TGCAGCGTTGCATTTGGCGGGGGGACAGATACGCAGTATTTT
cdr3_aa: CSVAFGGGTDTQYF
v_call: TRBV29-1
j_call: TRBJ2-3
clone_size: .
d_call: TRBD2

cdr3_nt: TGTGCCAGCACCAACGGCTACGAGCAGTACTTC
cdr3_aa: CASTNGYEQYF
v_call: TRBV3-1
j_call: TRBJ2-7
clone_size: .
d_call: .

cdr3_nt: TGTGCCAGCAGTTTTAGCGGGACGAAACAAATCGTGGCCCAGCATTTT
cdr3_aa: CASSFSGTKQIVAQHF
v_call: TRBV12-3/TRBV12-4
j_call: TRBJ1-5
clone_size: .
d_call: .

cdr3_nt: TGTGCCACCCAAAGAGGAGCGGGAGGGCCGAACACCGGGGAGCTGTTTTTT
cdr3_aa: CATQRGAGGPNTGELFF
v_call: TRBV24-1
j_call: TRBJ2-2
clone_size: .
d_call: TRBD2

cdr3_nt: TGCAGTGCTAGAGGCACCGGGACAGGGGCAGGGAGAGAGGTCGCTTTCTTT
cdr3_aa: CSARGTGTGAGREVAFF
v_call: TRBV20-1
j_call: TRBJ1-1
clone_size: once
d_call: TRBD1

cdr3_nt: TGTGCCAGCAGCTTTTACAGACCCCAAGAGACCCAGTACTTC
cdr3_aa: CASSFYRPQETQYF
v_call: TRBV11-2
j_call: TRBJ2-5
clone_size: many
d_call: .

cdr3_nt: TGCGCCAGCAGCCAGGCCTCTACTAGCGGGGGCCAAACCTACGAGCAGTACTTC
cdr3_aa: CASSQASTSGGQTYEQYF
v_call: TRBV4-1
j_call: TRBJ2-7
clone_size: few
d_call: TRBD2

cdr3_nt: TGTGCCAGCAGCCAAGTCCAGCGGCAAGAGACCCAGTACTTC
cdr3_aa: CASSQVQRQETQYF
v_call: TRBV3-1
j_call: TRBJ2-5
clone_size: .
d_call: .

cdr3_nt: TGTGCCAGCAGTTTCCAGGGGGCCACTGAAGCTTTCTTT
cdr3_aa: CASSFQGATEAFF
v_call: TRBV27
j_call: TRBJ1-1
clone_size: many
d_call: TRBD1

cdr3_nt: TGCAGCGTTGTGCCCTTAACCACGGACATGAACACTGAAGCTTTCTTT
cdr3_aa: CSVVPLTTDMNTEAFF
v_call: TRBV29-1
j_call: TRBJ1-1
clone_size: few
d_call: .

cdr3_nt: TGCGCCAGCAGCCAAGAGGCTAGCGGGGATGAGCAGTTCTTC
cdr3_aa: CASSQEASGDEQFF
v_call: TRBV4-1
j_call: TRBJ2-1
clone_size: .
d_call: TRBD2

cdr3_nt: TGTGCCAGCAGAGTGACTAGCGGGCTAGCCAAAAACATTCAGTACTTC
cdr3_aa: CASRVTSGLAKNIQYF
v_call: TRBV12-3/TRBV12-4
j_call: TRBJ2-4
clone_size: few
d_call: TRBD2

cdr3_nt: TGTGCCAGCACCCCGTGGGGCGGGGACACAGATACGCAGTATTTT
cdr3_aa: CASTPWGGDTDTQYF
v_call: TRBV7-6
j_call: TRBJ2-3
clone_size: .
d_call: .

cdr3_nt: TGCAGTGCTAGAGATCTGAAGGCCTCCTACGAGCAGTACTTC
cdr3_aa: CSARDLKASYEQYF
v_call: TRBV20-1
j_call: TRBJ2-7
clone_size: .
d_call: .

cdr3_nt: TGTGCCAGCAAAGTCGAAGGAACAGGGAACTATGGCTACACCTTC
cdr3_aa: CASKVEGTGNYGYTF
v_call: TRBV28
j_call: TRBJ1-2
clone_size: .
d_call: .

cdr3_nt: TGTGCCAGCAGCTTGTATTGGCAGCGAAGCTCCTACGAGCAGTACTTC
cdr3_aa: CASSLYWQRSSYEQYF
v_call: TRBV5-6
j_call: TRBJ2-7
clone_size: few
d_call: .

cdr3_nt: TGTGCCAGCAGCTTCCAAGGGTCGGGTGAAGCTTTCTTT
cdr3_aa: CASSFQGSGEAFF
v_call: TRBV5-8
j_call: TRBJ1-1
clone_size: .
d_call: .

cdr3_nt: TGCAGTGCCCGTTGGGACAGGGGCATCGACTATGGCTACACCTTC
cdr3_aa: CSARWDRGIDYGYTF
v_call: TRBV20-1
j_call: TRBJ1-2
clone_size: .
d_call: TRBD1

cdr3_nt: TGTGCCAGCAGTGAAGGGGGCTACTATGGCTACACCTTC
cdr3_aa: CASSEGGYYGYTF
v_call: TRBV2
j_call: TRBJ1-2
clone_size: .
d_call: .

cdr3_nt: TGTGCCAGCAGCTTAGGAGGCCCCAGGACCGGGGAGCTGTTTTTT
cdr3_aa: CASSLGGPRTGELFF
v_call: TRBV7-2
j_call: TRBJ2-2
clone_size: .
d_call: .

cdr3_nt: TGTGCCAGCAGTCAAACCCGGGACAGAGGATACGAGCAGTACTTC
cdr3_aa: CASSQTRDRGYEQYF
v_call: TRBV6-5
j_call: TRBJ2-7
clone_size: .
d_call: TRBD1

cdr3_nt: TGTGCCAGCAGCCAAGTGGTTTCGGGACTAGCCATCCCTGAGCAGTTCTTC
cdr3_aa: CASSQVVSGLAIPEQFF
v_call: TRBV3-1
j_call: TRBJ2-1
clone_size: .
d_call: TRBD2

cdr3_nt: TGTGCCAGCACCCCCGGGGGGGCGGACTACGAGCAGTACTTC
cdr3_aa: CASTPGGADYEQYF
v_call: TRBV12-3/TRBV12-4
j_call: TRBJ2-7
clone_size: .
d_call: TRBD2

cdr3_nt: TGTGCCAGCAGTACCCGGACTAGCGGGAGCTACGAGCAGTACTTC
cdr3_aa: CASSTRTSGSYEQYF
v_call: TRBV28
j_call: TRBJ2-7
clone_size: few
d_call: TRBD2

cdr3_nt: TGTGCCACCAGCGGACGACTAGCGGGATTAGACAATGAGCAGTTCTTC
cdr3_aa: CATSGRLAGLDNEQFF
v_call: TRBV15
j_call: TRBJ2-1
clone_size: many
d_call: TRBD2

cdr3_nt: TGCGCCAGCAGCCAAGGACTTTTGCGGGGGGCCAAAAACATTCAGTACTTC
cdr3_aa: CASSQGLLRGAKNIQYF
v_call: TRBV4-1
j_call: TRBJ2-4
clone_size: few
d_call: TRBD2

cdr3_nt: TGTGCCAGCAGTTACTCCCGAGCGGGGGCGGGAATCCAGATTACAGATACGCAGTATTTT
cdr3_aa: CASSYSRAGAGIQITDTQYF
v_call: TRBV6-7
j_call: TRBJ2-3
clone_size: few
d_call: TRBD2

cdr3_nt: TGTGCCAGCAGTTACTCCGTGAAGGACTATGGCTACACCTTC
cdr3_aa: CASSYSVKDYGYTF
v_call: TRBV6-5
j_call: TRBJ1-2
clone_size: .
d_call: .

cdr3_nt: TGTGCCAGCAGCATTCCAGGGAGTACTGAGCAGTTCTTC
cdr3_aa: CASSIPGSTEQFF
v_call: TRBV12-3/TRBV12-4
j_call: TRBJ2-1
clone_size: few
d_call: .

cdr3_nt: TGTGCCATCGCGGGACTAGCGGACTACAATGAGCAGTTCTTC
cdr3_aa: CAIAGLADYNEQFF
v_call: TRBV10-3
j_call: TRBJ2-1
clone_size: .
d_call: TRBD2

cdr3_nt: TGTGCCACCAGTGCCACCGACTACGAGCAGTACTTC
cdr3_aa: CATSATDYEQYF
v_call: TRBV24-1
j_call: TRBJ2-7
clone_size: .
d_call: .

cdr3_nt: TGCGCCAGCAGCTTGGGCCGAGGGGGCAATGAGCAGTTCTTC
cdr3_aa: CASSLGRGGNEQFF
v_call: TRBV5-1
j_call: TRBJ2-1
clone_size: few
d_call: .

cdr3_nt: TGTGCCAGCAGCTTTACCCTAGCCGTTACCTGGAATGAGCAGTTCTTC
cdr3_aa: CASSFTLAVTWNEQFF
v_call: TRBV11-3
j_call: TRBJ2-1
clone_size: few
d_call: .

cdr3_nt: TGCAGTGCCAGAGGAGGGGGGTACTATGGCTACACCTTC
cdr3_aa: CSARGGGYYGYTF
v_call: TRBV20-1
j_call: TRBJ1-2
clone_size: many
d_call: .

cdr3_nt: TGTGCCAGCAGCCAAGATACCCCGTGGGCAGACAGCTCCTACGAGCAGTACTTC
cdr3_aa: CASSQDTPWADSSYEQYF
v_call: TRBV3-1
j_call: TRBJ2-7
clone_size: .
d_call: .

cdr3_nt: TGCAGTGCTCCGGGACTAGCGGGATCATGGAATGAGCAGTTCTTC
cdr3_aa: CSAPGLAGSWNEQFF
v_call: TRBV20-1
j_call: TRBJ2-1
clone_size: .
d_call: TRBD2

cdr3_nt: TGCGCCAGCAGATACTTATTCGATGAGCAGTTCTTC
cdr3_aa: CASRYLFDEQFF
v_call: TRBV5-1
j_call: TRBJ2-1
clone_size: .
d_call: .

cdr3_nt: TGTGCCAGCAGACAGTCTAGCGGGATAGCCACAGATACGCAGTATTTT
cdr3_aa: CASRQSSGIATDTQYF
v_call: TRBV7-2
j_call: TRBJ2-3
clone_size: .
d_call: TRBD2